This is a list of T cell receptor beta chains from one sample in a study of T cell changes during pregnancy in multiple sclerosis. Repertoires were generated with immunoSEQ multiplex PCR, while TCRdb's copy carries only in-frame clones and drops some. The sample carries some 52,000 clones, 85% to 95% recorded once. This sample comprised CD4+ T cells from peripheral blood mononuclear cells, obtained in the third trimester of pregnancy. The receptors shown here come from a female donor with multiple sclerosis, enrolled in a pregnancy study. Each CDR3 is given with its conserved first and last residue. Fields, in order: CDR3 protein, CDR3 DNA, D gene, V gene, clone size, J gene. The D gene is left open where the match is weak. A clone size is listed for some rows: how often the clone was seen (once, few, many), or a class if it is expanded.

CDR3aa: CASKTTAGTDTQYF
CDR3nt: TGTGCCAGCAAGACGACGGCGGGAACAGATACGCAGTATTTT
d_gene: .
v_gene: TRBV6-4
abundance: .
j_gene: TRBJ2-3

CDR3aa: CASSPGTSGGTGDTQYF
CDR3nt: TGTGCCAGCAGCCCTGGGACTAGCGGTGGCACGGGAGATACGCAGTATTTT
d_gene: TRBD2
v_gene: TRBV7-3
abundance: .
j_gene: TRBJ2-3

CDR3aa: CASGPGQGRNEQFF
CDR3nt: TGTGCCAGCGGACCGGGACAGGGACGCAATGAGCAGTTCTTC
d_gene: TRBD1
v_gene: TRBV4-2
abundance: .
j_gene: TRBJ2-1

CDR3aa: CASSLDMGTADANYGYTF
CDR3nt: TGTGCCAGCAGCTTAGATATGGGAACAGCGGACGCTAACTATGGCTACACCTTC
d_gene: .
v_gene: TRBV11-1
abundance: .
j_gene: TRBJ1-2

CDR3aa: CASSQPSRVTDTQYF
CDR3nt: TGCGCCAGCAGCCAACCCTCCAGGGTCACAGATACGCAGTATTTT
d_gene: .
v_gene: TRBV4-1
abundance: once
j_gene: TRBJ2-3

CDR3aa: CASSFLAGGRGNEQFF
CDR3nt: TGTGCCAGCAGTTTCCTAGCGGGAGGGAGGGGCAATGAGCAGTTCTTC
d_gene: TRBD2
v_gene: TRBV6-5
abundance: once
j_gene: TRBJ2-1

CDR3aa: CASSLQGATDTQYF
CDR3nt: TGTGCCAGCAGTTTGCAGGGGGCAACGGATACGCAGTATTTT
d_gene: TRBD1
v_gene: TRBV27
abundance: .
j_gene: TRBJ2-3

CDR3aa: CASSAGQGRNEKLFF
CDR3nt: TGTGCCAGCAGCGCCGGACAGGGGAGGAATGAAAAACTGTTTTTT
d_gene: TRBD1
v_gene: TRBV9
abundance: .
j_gene: TRBJ1-4

CDR3aa: CASSRDSRGYF
CDR3nt: TGTGCCAGCAGTCGGGACAGCCGGGGGTATTTT
d_gene: TRBD1
v_gene: TRBV6-1
abundance: .
j_gene: TRBJ2-3

CDR3aa: CASRKLSGRFSTDTQYF
CDR3nt: TGTGCCAGCAGGAAACTTAGCGGGAGGTTTTCGACAGATACGCAGTATTTT
d_gene: TRBD2
v_gene: TRBV27
abundance: .
j_gene: TRBJ2-3

CDR3aa: CASSLQGNTEAFF
CDR3nt: TGTGCCAGCAGCCTACAGGGAAACACTGAAGCTTTCTTT
d_gene: .
v_gene: TRBV5-6
abundance: .
j_gene: TRBJ1-1

CDR3aa: CASSSRQGGVYEQYF
CDR3nt: TGTGCCAGCAGCTCTAGACAGGGTGGGGTCTACGAGCAGTACTTC
d_gene: TRBD1
v_gene: TRBV5-6
abundance: .
j_gene: TRBJ2-7

CDR3aa: CASRKGQVGTDTQYF
CDR3nt: TGTGCCAGTAGGAAAGGACAGGTGGGGACAGATACGCAGTATTTT
d_gene: TRBD1
v_gene: TRBV19
abundance: once
j_gene: TRBJ2-3

CDR3aa: CASSFAGGGNQPQHF
CDR3nt: TGTGCCAGCAGCTTCGCAGGGGGTGGCAATCAGCCCCAGCATTTT
d_gene: TRBD1
v_gene: TRBV5-6
abundance: .
j_gene: TRBJ1-5

CDR3aa: CASSRRLARQGAANEKLFF
CDR3nt: TGTGCCAGCAGCCGGCGATTAGCGAGACAGGGGGCGGCTAATGAAAAACTGTTTTTT
d_gene: TRBD1
v_gene: TRBV7-8
abundance: .
j_gene: TRBJ1-4

CDR3aa: CASRLRPGQGSEQYF
CDR3nt: TGTGCAAGTCGCTTACGACCGGGACAGGGTAGCGAGCAGTACTTC
d_gene: .
v_gene: TRBV12-2
abundance: .
j_gene: TRBJ2-7

CDR3aa: CASSFRGRQGGSYEQYF
CDR3nt: TGTGCCAGCAGCTTTAGGGGTAGACAGGGGGGCTCCTACGAGCAGTACTTC
d_gene: TRBD1
v_gene: TRBV7-4
abundance: .
j_gene: TRBJ2-7

CDR3aa: CSVERVSGNEKLFF
CDR3nt: TGCAGCGTTGAAAGGGTCAGCGGGAATGAAAAACTGTTTTTT
d_gene: .
v_gene: TRBV29-1
abundance: once
j_gene: TRBJ1-4

CDR3aa: CASSLSDRGREAFF
CDR3nt: TGTGCCAGCAGTTTATCGGACAGGGGGCGAGAAGCTTTCTTT
d_gene: TRBD1
v_gene: TRBV28
abundance: .
j_gene: TRBJ1-1

CDR3aa: CASSYFSGGELFF
CDR3nt: TGTGCCAGCAGCTACTTTAGTGGCGGGGAGCTGTTTTTT
d_gene: .
v_gene: TRBV5-4
abundance: .
j_gene: TRBJ2-2

CDR3aa: CASRPHSQETQYF
CDR3nt: TGTGCCAGCAGACCCCACTCCCAAGAGACCCAGTACTTC
d_gene: .
v_gene: TRBV27
abundance: .
j_gene: TRBJ2-5

CDR3aa: CASSSDTGRAFF
CDR3nt: TGTGCCAGCAGTTCCGATACAGGAAGAGCTTTCTTT
d_gene: .
v_gene: TRBV27
abundance: .
j_gene: TRBJ1-1

CDR3aa: CASSGGQNNSPLHF
CDR3nt: TGTGCCAGCAGCGGGGGACAGAATAATTCACCCCTCCACTTT
d_gene: TRBD1
v_gene: TRBV11-2
abundance: .
j_gene: TRBJ1-6

CDR3aa: CASRMVAGARNYEQYF
CDR3nt: TGCGCCAGCAGAATGGTAGCGGGAGCTAGGAACTACGAGCAGTACTTC
d_gene: TRBD2
v_gene: TRBV5-1
abundance: .
j_gene: TRBJ2-7

CDR3aa: CASSPGTVNNEQFF
CDR3nt: TGTGCCAGTTCTCCCGGGACAGTTAACAATGAGCAGTTCTTC
d_gene: TRBD1
v_gene: TRBV19
abundance: .
j_gene: TRBJ2-1

CDR3aa: CAISESGQGTDTQYF
CDR3nt: TGTGCCATCAGTGAGTCGGGACAGGGTACAGATACGCAGTATTTT
d_gene: TRBD1
v_gene: TRBV10-3
abundance: .
j_gene: TRBJ2-3

CDR3aa: CASSEGHGYNSPLHF
CDR3nt: TGTGCCAGCAGTGAAGGTCACGGGTATAATTCACCCCTCCACTTT
d_gene: .
v_gene: TRBV25-1
abundance: .
j_gene: TRBJ1-6

CDR3aa: CASRDRPYNEQFF
CDR3nt: TGTGCCAGTCGGGACAGGCCCTACAATGAGCAGTTCTTC
d_gene: TRBD1
v_gene: TRBV6-1
abundance: once
j_gene: TRBJ2-1

CDR3aa: CASSLFHLESCNF
CDR3nt: TGTGCCAGCAGCTTATTTCATCTGGAGAGCTGCAACTTC
d_gene: .
v_gene: TRBV7-7
abundance: .
j_gene: TRBJ2-5

CDR3aa: CASSFGGQPQHF
CDR3nt: TGTGCCAGCAGTTTCGGGGGACAGCCCCAGCATTTT
d_gene: .
v_gene: TRBV28
abundance: .
j_gene: TRBJ1-5

CDR3aa: CASSASGEDTGELFF
CDR3nt: TGTGCCAGCAGTGCGTCGGGAGAGGACACCGGGGAGCTGTTTTTT
d_gene: .
v_gene: TRBV2
abundance: .
j_gene: TRBJ2-2

CDR3aa: CASGGGGRGDTQYF
CDR3nt: TGTGCCAGCGGGGGCGGGGGAAGGGGAGATACGCAGTATTTT
d_gene: .
v_gene: TRBV2
abundance: .
j_gene: TRBJ2-3

CDR3aa: CASRRTKAETQYF
CDR3nt: TGTGCCAGCAGGCGGACAAAAGCAGAGACCCAGTACTTC
d_gene: .
v_gene: TRBV2
abundance: .
j_gene: TRBJ2-5

CDR3aa: CASSLSGGETQYF
CDR3nt: TGTGCCAGCAGTTTATCGGGAGGAGAGACCCAGTACTTC
d_gene: .
v_gene: TRBV27
abundance: .
j_gene: TRBJ2-5

CDR3aa: CASSADSRETQYF
CDR3nt: TGTGCCAGCAGCGCGGACAGTCGAGAGACCCAGTACTTC
d_gene: .
v_gene: TRBV9
abundance: .
j_gene: TRBJ2-5

CDR3aa: CAWSALGQRSTDTQYF
CDR3nt: TGTGCCTGGAGTGCCCTGGGACAGCGAAGCACAGATACGCAGTATTTT
d_gene: TRBD1
v_gene: TRBV30
abundance: .
j_gene: TRBJ2-3

CDR3aa: CATSRDGIRDQPQHF
CDR3nt: TGTGCCACCAGCAGAGATGGAATACGGGATCAGCCCCAGCATTTT
d_gene: .
v_gene: TRBV15
abundance: once
j_gene: TRBJ1-5

CDR3aa: CATSRGQGRGTGELFF
CDR3nt: TGTGCCACCAGCAGAGGACAGGGAAGGGGAACCGGGGAGCTGTTTTTT
d_gene: TRBD1
v_gene: TRBV15
abundance: .
j_gene: TRBJ2-2

CDR3aa: CASSQVRDYGYTF
CDR3nt: TGCGCCAGCAGCCAAGTTCGGGACTATGGCTACACCTTC
d_gene: .
v_gene: TRBV4-1
abundance: .
j_gene: TRBJ1-2

CDR3aa: CASSLGESNYGYTF
CDR3nt: TGTGCCAGCAGCTTAGGAGAATCCAACTATGGCTACACCTTC
d_gene: .
v_gene: TRBV7-9
abundance: .
j_gene: TRBJ1-2

CDR3aa: CASSDRDRGHQPQHF
CDR3nt: TGTGCCAGCAGCGACCGGGACAGGGGCCATCAGCCCCAGCATTTT
d_gene: TRBD1
v_gene: TRBV6-1
abundance: .
j_gene: TRBJ1-5

CDR3aa: CASSRTDTGELFF
CDR3nt: TGTGCCAGCAGCCGTACAGACACCGGGGAGCTGTTTTTT
d_gene: .
v_gene: TRBV6-1
abundance: .
j_gene: TRBJ2-2

CDR3aa: CAISETSGGQETQYF
CDR3nt: TGTGCCATCAGTGAGACTAGCGGGGGCCAAGAGACCCAGTACTTC
d_gene: TRBD2
v_gene: TRBV10-3
abundance: .
j_gene: TRBJ2-5

CDR3aa: CASSAGTGNNEKLFF
CDR3nt: TGTGCCAGCAGCGCCGGGACAGGGAATAATGAAAAACTGTTTTTT
d_gene: TRBD1
v_gene: TRBV9
abundance: .
j_gene: TRBJ1-4

CDR3aa: CASSPRDNEQFF
CDR3nt: TGTGCCAGCAGTCCCCGGGACAATGAGCAGTTCTTC
d_gene: .
v_gene: TRBV6-1
abundance: .
j_gene: TRBJ2-1

CDR3aa: CASSKRTGGYNEQFF
CDR3nt: TGTGCCAGCAGCAAGCGGACAGGGGGCTACAATGAGCAGTTCTTC
d_gene: TRBD1
v_gene: TRBV11-3
abundance: .
j_gene: TRBJ2-1

CDR3aa: CASTRDRVGHGYTF
CDR3nt: TGTGCCAGCACCAGGGACAGGGTGGGCCATGGCTACACCTTC
d_gene: TRBD1
v_gene: TRBV28
abundance: .
j_gene: TRBJ1-2

CDR3aa: CASSTSGPYNEQFF
CDR3nt: TGTGCCAGCAGTACTAGCGGTCCCTACAATGAGCAGTTCTTC
d_gene: TRBD2
v_gene: TRBV7-3
abundance: once
j_gene: TRBJ2-1